Listed here is a single T cell receptor (beta chain). In its sample, this clone was seen once. Its binding antigen is unknown. No base qualities exist here, and no much larger clone lies one base off it. TCRbeta CDR3 regions were amplified from genomic DNA by means of the immunoSEQ Assay, a bias-controlled multiplex PCR. On the study's bioinformatics: Nucleated cell counts per sample were estimated from amplification of reference gene primers within the assay. To quantify the absolute abundance of each unique TCRbeta CDR3 rearrangement, sequence reads were collapsed and filtered. Productive Simpson clonality was computed per sample as the square root of Simpson's diversity index over productive rearrangements. TCRdb carries this immuneACCESS record with in-frame sequences only. Its versions omit some clonotypes, under half of them owing to an unresolved V gene in the studies checked, with the rest unexplained. V and J calls and clone size are given by that table; D and trimming were obtained from the DNA. A total of about 290,000 clones appear in this sample, around nine tenths of them only once. The top ten clones comprise 1.5% to 2% of the sample.

These data are taken from a study of blood T cell repertoires in COVID-19 (dated by TCRdb to 2018 to 2021). Study-wide context: The collaborator samples originated in the United States, Italy and Spain and spanned the acute and convalescent phases of COVID-19. Deeply sampled blood TCRbeta repertoires from subjects exposed to, actively infected with, or recovered from COVID-19 were included in the dataset. Where HLA class I and class II types were available, the types were taken from metadata supplied by the sample provider, not from assay-based typing. The samples were drawn from two sources: the first 160 participants of the ongoing ImmuneRACE study, and 1,254 subjects contributed by 6 global collaborators. The prospective study material was composed of cDNA or gDNA derived from T cells, B-cell-depleted T cells, or PBMCs. The sample metadata nearly always contained a de-identified subject ID, COVID-19 status, age in years and sex. The repertoires were released in a freely available public database intended as a resource for research on the immune response to SARS-CoV-2. The full study reports these points: Clinical and demographic metadata were provided uncurated, with the amount varying by source and participant.

In the prospective study, participants were about 18 to 100 years old, resided in about two dozen geographic areas of the United States, and were enrolled through a virtual design. In the prospective study, participants were assigned to cohorts based on the clinical history participants reported in a screening survey and a study questionnaire. For ImmuneRACE Cohort 3, a participant was defined as recovered based on two consecutive negative NP/OP PCR tests, clearance by a healthcare professional, or resolution of symptoms. In the prospective study, mobile phlebotomists collected whole blood, serum and a nasopharyngeal or oropharyngeal swab from each participant. Additional blood draws and questionnaires over an approximately 2-month period could optionally be provided by prospective study participants. Before DNA extraction, blood samples from the prospective study were shipped at room temperature or frozen.

The V end gives up 5 bases and the J end 4 bases, leaving 9 bases in the junction not matched to a gene. CDR1 and CDR2 are drawn from the germline V gene: SGHTA, FQGNSA. The CDR3 numbers 15 residues from cysteine through phenylalanine. Kept here is only the CDR3 DNA, which spans 45 bases and is read in frame from base 1. This TCR came from a woman between 35 and 50 years old who had recovered from COVID-19. Sequenced input: PBMCs or T cells enriched from blood (not recorded which). The V and J genes are TRBV7-2 and TRBJ1-2; TRBD1 matches 8 bases in the middle. The CDR3 has the sequence CASSQSQGGLYGYTF. In nucleotides, the sequence is TGTGCCAGCAGCCAATCACAGGGGGGACTCTATGGCTACACCTTC.